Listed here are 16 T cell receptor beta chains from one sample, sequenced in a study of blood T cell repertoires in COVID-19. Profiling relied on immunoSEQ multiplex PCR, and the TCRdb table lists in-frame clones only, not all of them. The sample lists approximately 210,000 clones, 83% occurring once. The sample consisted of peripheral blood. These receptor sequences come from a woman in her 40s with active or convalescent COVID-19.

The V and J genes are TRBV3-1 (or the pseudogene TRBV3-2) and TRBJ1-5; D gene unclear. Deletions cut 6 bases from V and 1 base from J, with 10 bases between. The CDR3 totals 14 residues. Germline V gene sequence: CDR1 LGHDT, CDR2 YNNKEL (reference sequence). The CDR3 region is CASSLRQSNQPQHF. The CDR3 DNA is TGTGCCAGCAGTCTCAGGCAAAGCAATCAGCCCCAGCATTTT.

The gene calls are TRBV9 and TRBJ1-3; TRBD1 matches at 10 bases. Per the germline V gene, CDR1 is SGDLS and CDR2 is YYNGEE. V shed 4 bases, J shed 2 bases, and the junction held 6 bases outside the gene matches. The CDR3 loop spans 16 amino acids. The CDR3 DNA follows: TGTGCCAGCAGCCAGACAGGGGGCGATACTGGAAACACCATATATTTT. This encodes CASSQTGGDTGNTIYF.

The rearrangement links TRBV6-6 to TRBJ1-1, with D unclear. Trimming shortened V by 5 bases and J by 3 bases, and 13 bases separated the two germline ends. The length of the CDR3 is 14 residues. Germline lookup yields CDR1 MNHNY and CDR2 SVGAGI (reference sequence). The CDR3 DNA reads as TGTGCCAGCAGTACGAACAAAGAGGACACTGAAGCTTTCTTT. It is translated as CASSTNKEDTEAFF.

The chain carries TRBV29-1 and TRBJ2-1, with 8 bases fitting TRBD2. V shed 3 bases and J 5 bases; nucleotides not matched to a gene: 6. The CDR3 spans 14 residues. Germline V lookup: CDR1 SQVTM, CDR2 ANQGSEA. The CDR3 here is CSVEGTSINNEQFF. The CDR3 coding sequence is TGCAGCGTTGAGGGGACTAGTATAAACAATGAGCAGTTCTTC.

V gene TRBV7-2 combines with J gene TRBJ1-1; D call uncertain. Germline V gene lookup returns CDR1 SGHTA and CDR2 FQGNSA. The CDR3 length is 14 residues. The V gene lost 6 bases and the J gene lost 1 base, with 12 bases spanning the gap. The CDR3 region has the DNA TGTGCCAGCAGTTATAAGCCGGGGAACACTGAAGCTTTCTTT. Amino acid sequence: CASSYKPGNTEAFF.

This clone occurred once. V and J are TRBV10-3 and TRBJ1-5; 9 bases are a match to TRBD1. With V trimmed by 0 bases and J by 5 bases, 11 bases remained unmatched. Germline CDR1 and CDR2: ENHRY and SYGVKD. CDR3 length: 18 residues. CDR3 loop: CAISESPRGQGLDQPQHF. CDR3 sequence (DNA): TGTGCCATCAGTGAGTCTCCACGAGGACAGGGGCTGGATCAGCCCCAGCATTTT.

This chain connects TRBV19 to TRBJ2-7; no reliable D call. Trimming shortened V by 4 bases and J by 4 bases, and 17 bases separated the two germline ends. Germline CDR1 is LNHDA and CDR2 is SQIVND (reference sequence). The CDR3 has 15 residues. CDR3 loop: CASSKVLAIAYEQYF. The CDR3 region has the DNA TGTGCCAGTAGTAAGGTTTTGGCGATAGCTTACGAGCAGTACTTC.

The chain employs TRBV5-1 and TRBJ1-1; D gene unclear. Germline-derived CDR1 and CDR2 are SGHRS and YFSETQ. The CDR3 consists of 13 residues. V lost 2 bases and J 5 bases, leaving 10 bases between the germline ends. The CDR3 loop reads CASSLTPETEAFF. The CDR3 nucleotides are TGCGCCAGCAGCTTAACCCCTGAGACTGAAGCTTTCTTT.

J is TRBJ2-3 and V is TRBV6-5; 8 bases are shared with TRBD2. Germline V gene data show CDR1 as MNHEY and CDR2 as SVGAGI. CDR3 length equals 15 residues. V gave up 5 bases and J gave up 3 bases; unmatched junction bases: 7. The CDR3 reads CASSPLAVVTDTQYF. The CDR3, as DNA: TGTGCCAGCAGTCCACTAGCGGTAGTTACAGATACGCAGTATTTT.

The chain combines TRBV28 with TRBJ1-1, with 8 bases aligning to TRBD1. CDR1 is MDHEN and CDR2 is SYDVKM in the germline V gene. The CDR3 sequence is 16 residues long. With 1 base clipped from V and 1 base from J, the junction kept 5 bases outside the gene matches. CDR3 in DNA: TGTGCCAGCAGTTTATATCCCGGGACAGGGAACACTGAAGCTTTCTTT. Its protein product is CASSLYPGTGNTEAFF.

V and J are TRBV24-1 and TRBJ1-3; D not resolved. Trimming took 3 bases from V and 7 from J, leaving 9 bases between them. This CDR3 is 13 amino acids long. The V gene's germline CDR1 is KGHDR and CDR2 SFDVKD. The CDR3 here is CATSDAIGNTIYF. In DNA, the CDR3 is TGTGCCACCAGTGATGCGATCGGTAACACCATATATTTT.

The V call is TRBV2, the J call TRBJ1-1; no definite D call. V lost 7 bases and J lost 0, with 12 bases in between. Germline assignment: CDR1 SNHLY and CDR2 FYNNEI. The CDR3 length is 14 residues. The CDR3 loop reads CASTIYGVNTEAFF. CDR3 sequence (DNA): TGTGCCAGCACTATCTATGGAGTGAACACTGAAGCTTTCTTT. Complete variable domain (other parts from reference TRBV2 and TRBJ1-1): EPEVTQTPSHQVTQMGQEVILRCVPISNHLYFYWYRQILGQKVEFLVSFYNNEISEKSEIFDDQFSVERPDGSNFTLKIRSTKLEDSAMYFCASTIYGVNTEAFFGQGTRLTVV.

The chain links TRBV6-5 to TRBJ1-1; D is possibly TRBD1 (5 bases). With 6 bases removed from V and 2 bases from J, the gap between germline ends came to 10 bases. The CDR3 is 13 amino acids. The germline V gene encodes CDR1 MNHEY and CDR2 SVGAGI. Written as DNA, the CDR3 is TGTGCCAGCAGGCTCGGGGGTAACACTGAAGCTTTCTTT. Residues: CASRLGGNTEAFF.

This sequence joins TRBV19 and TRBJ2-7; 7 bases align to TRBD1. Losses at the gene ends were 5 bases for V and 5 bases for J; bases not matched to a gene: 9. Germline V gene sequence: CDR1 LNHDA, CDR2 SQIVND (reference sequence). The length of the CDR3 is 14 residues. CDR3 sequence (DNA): TGTGCCAGTAGTCCCCGACAGGGTATCGACGAGCAGTACTTC. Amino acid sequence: CASSPRQGIDEQYF.

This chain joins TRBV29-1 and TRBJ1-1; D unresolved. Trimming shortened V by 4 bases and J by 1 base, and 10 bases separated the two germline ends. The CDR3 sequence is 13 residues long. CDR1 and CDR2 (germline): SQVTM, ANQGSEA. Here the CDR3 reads CSVGGIPNTEAFF. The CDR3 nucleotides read TGCAGCGTTGGAGGCATCCCGAACACTGAAGCTTTCTTT.

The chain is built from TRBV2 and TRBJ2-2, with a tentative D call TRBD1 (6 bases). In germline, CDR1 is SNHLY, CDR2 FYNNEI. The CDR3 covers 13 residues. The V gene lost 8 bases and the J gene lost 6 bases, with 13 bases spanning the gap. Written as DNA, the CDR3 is TGTGCCAGCGTCCCGACAGGCCCCGGGGAGCTGTTTTTT. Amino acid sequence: CASVPTGPGELFF.